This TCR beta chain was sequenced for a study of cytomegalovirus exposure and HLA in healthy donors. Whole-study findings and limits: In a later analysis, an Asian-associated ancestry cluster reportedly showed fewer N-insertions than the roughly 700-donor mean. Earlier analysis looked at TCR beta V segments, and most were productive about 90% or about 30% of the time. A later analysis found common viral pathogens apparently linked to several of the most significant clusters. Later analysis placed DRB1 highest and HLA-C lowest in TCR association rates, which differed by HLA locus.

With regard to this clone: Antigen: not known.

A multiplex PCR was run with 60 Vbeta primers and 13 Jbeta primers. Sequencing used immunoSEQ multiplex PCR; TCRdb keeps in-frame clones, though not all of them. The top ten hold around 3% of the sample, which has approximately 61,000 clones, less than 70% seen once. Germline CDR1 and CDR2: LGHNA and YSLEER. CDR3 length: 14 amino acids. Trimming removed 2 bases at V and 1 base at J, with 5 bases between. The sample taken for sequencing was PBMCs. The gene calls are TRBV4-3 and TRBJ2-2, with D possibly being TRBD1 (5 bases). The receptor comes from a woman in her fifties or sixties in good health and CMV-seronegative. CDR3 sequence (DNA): TGCGCCAGCAGCCAAAGGGGGAACACCGGGGAGCTGTTTTTT. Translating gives CASSQRGNTGELFF.